This entry features one T cell receptor (beta chain) sequence. Its specificity is unknown. The sample comes from a study of PD-1 blockade in classical Hodgkin lymphoma. Overall study findings and caveats: TCR diversity rose significantly by C4D1 in CD4+ but not CD8+ cells.

The protocol was immunoSEQ multiplex PCR, while the TCRdb copy is restricted to in-frame clones and leaves out a portion. The sample includes tens of thousands of clones, roughly two thirds seen only once; the top ten take 3.1%. Stated time point: cycle 4 day 1 (C4D1), after 6 weeks of nivolumab. Every patient had relapsed following autologous stem cell transplantation, and cohorts differed in brentuximab vedotin exposure. Germline V CDR1 and CDR2: LNHNV, YYDKDF (reference sequence). This CDR3 comprises 18 residues. V was clipped by 3 bases and J by 3 bases; unmatched bases: 12. This rearrangement joins TRBV15 to TRBJ1-2; the match to TRBD1 covers 11 bases. This clonotype originated in a human donor with classical Hodgkin lymphoma. Sequenced here: peripheral blood mononuclear cells (PBMCs), sampled before the fourth cycle of nivolumab. CDR3 amino acids: CATSSDRRTGGSYYGYTF. In DNA, the CDR3 is TGTGCCACCAGCAGCGACCGAAGGACAGGGGGCTCTTACTATGGCTACACCTTC.